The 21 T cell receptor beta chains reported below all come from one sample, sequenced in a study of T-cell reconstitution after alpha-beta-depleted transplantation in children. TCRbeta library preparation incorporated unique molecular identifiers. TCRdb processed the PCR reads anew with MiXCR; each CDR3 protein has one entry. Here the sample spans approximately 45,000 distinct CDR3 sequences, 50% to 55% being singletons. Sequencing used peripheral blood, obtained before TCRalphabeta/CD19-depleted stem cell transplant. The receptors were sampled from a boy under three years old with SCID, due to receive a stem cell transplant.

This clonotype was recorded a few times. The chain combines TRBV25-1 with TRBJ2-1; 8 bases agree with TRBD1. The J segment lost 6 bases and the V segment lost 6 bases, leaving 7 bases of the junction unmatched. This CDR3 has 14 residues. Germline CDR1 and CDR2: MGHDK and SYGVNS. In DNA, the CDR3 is TGTGCCAGCAGCATAGGGACAGGAGGCAATGAGCAGTTCTTC. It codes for CASSIGTGGNEQFF.

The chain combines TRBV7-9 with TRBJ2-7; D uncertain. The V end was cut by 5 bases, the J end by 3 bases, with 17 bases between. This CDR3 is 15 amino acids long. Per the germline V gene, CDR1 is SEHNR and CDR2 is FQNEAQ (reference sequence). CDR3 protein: CASSPPSRPFYEQYF. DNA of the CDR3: TGTGCCAGCAGCCCCCCCTCGCGGCCTTTCTACGAGCAGTACTTC. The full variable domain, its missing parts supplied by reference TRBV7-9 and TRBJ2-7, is DTGVSQNPRHKITKRGQNVTFRCDPISEHNRLYWYRQTLGQGPEFLTYFQNEAQLEKSRLLSDRFSAERPKGSFSTLEIQRTEQGDSAMYLCASSPPSRPFYEQYFGPGTRLTVT.

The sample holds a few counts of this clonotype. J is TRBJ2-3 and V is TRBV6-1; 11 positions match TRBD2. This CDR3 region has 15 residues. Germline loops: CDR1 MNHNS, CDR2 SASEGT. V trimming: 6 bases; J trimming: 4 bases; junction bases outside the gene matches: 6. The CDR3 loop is CASSLTSGGSDTQYF. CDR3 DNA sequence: TGTGCCAGCAGCCTCACTAGCGGGGGATCAGATACGCAGTATTTT.

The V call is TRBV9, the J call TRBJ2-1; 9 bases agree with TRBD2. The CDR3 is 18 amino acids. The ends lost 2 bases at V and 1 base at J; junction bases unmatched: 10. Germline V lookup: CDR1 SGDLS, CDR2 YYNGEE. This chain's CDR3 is CASSVSGGTPFSYNEQFF. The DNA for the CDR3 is TGTGCCAGCAGCGTGAGCGGGGGGACCCCCTTTTCCTACAATGAGCAGTTCTTC.

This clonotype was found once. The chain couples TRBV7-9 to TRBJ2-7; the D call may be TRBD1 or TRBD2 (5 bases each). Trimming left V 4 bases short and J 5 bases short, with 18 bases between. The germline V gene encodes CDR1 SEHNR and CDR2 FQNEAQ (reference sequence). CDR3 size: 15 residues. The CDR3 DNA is TGTGCCAGCAGCTATCCTCTGGGGGTCAGGGACGAGCAGTACTTC. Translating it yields CASSYPLGVRDEQYF.

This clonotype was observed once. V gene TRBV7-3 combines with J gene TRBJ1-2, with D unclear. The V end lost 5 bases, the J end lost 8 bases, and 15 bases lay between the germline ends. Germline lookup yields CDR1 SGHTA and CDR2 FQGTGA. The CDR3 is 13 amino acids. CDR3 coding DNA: TGTGCCAGCAGCCTGGATAGAACCGGAGGCTACACCTTC. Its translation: CASSLDRTGGYTF.

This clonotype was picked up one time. This CDR3 is CSVGGGPGGPCSGNTIYF. The CDR3 DNA reads TGCAGCGTTGGGGGTGGTCCAGGGGGCCCTTGCTCTGGAAACACCATATATTTT. The gene calls are TRBV29-1 and TRBJ1-3; TRBD1 aligns across 8 bases. Per the germline V gene, CDR1 is SQVTM and CDR2 is ANQGSEA. The CDR3 extends over 18 amino acids. The V segment lost 4 bases and the J segment 0 bases; nucleotides outside the gene matches: 14. The full variable domain, completed using reference TRBV29-1 and TRBJ1-3, is SAVISQKPSRDICQRGTSLTIQCQVDSQVTMMFWYRQQPGQSLTLIATANQGSEATYESGFVIDKFPISRPNLTFSTLTVSNMSPEDSSIYLCSVGGGPGGPCSGNTIYFGEGSWLTVV.

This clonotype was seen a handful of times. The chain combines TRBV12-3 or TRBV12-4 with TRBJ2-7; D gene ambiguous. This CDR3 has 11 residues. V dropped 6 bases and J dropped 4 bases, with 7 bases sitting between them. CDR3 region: CASSTHYEQYF. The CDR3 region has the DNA TGTGCCAGCAGCACTCATTACGAGCAGTACTTC.

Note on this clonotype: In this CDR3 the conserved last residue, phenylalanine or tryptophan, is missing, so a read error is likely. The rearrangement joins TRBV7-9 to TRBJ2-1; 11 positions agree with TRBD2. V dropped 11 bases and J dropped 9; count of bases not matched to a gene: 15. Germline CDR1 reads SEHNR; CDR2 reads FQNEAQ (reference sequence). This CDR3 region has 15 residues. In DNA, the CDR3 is TGTGCCTGTTCCTGGCTAGCGGGGGGTCAAGGTGAGCAGTTCTCC. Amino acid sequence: CACSWLAGGQGEQFS.

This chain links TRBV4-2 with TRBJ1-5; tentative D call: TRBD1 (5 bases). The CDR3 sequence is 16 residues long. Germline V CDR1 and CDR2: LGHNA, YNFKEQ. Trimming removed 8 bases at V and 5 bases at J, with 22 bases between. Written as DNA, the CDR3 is TGTGCCAGCGGCCCCGGGCTGGGGCGGAAGGATCAGCCCCAGCATTTT. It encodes CASGPGLGRKDQPQHF.

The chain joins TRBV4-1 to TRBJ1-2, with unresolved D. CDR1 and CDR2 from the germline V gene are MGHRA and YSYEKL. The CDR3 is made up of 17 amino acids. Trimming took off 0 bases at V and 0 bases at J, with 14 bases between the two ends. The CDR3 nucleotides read TGCGCCAGCAGCCAAGATTCCAGCCAGGCAACTAACTATGGCTACACCTTC. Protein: CASSQDSSQATNYGYTF.

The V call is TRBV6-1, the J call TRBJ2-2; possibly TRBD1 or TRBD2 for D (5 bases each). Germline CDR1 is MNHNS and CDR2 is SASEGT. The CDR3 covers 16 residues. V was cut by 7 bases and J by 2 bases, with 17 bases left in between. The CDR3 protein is CASISGGQGNTGELFF. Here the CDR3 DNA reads TGTGCCAGCATCTCGGGCGGGCAGGGTAACACCGGGGAGCTGTTTTTT.

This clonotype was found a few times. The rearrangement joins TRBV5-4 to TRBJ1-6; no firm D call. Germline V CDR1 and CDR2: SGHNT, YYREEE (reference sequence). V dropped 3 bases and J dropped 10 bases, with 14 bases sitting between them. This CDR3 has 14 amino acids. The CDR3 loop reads CASSSTPEGSPLHF. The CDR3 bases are TGTGCCAGCAGCTCCACACCGGAGGGATCACCCCTCCACTTT. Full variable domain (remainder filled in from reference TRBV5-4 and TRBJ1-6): ETGVTQSPTHLIKTRGQQVTLRCSSQSGHNTVSWYQQALGQGPQFIFQYYREEENGRGNFPPRFSGLQFPNYSSELNVNALELDDSALYLCASSSTPEGSPLHFGNGTRLTVT.

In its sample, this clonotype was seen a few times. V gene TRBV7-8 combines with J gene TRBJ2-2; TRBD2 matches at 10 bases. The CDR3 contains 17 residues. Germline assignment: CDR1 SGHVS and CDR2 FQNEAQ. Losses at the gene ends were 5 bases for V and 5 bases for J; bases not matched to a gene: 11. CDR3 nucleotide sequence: TGTGCCAGCAGCCCCAGCAGGAGCGGGGGGGCTACCGGGGAGCTGTTTTTT. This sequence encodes CASSPSRSGGATGELFF.

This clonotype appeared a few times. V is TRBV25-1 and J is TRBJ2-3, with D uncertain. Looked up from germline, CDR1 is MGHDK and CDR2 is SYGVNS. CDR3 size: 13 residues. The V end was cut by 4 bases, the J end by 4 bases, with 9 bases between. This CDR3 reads CASSATQPDTQYF. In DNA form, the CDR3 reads TGTGCCAGCAGTGCGACCCAGCCAGATACGCAGTATTTT.

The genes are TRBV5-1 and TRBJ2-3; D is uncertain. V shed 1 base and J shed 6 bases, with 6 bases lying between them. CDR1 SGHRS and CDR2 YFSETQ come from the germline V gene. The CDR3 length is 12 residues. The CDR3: CASSLFGDTQYF. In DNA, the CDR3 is TGCGCCAGCAGCTTGTTTGGCGATACGCAGTATTTT.

CDR3 loop: CASSPPTGGTEAFF. The CDR3 nucleotides are TGCGCCAGCAGCCCCCCCACAGGGGGCACTGAAGCTTTCTTT. V usage is TRBV5-1 and J usage is TRBJ1-1; the match to TRBD1 covers 8 bases. V lost 4 bases to trimming and J lost 4 bases; unmatched junction nucleotides: 6. Germline V gene lookup returns CDR1 SGHRS and CDR2 YFSETQ. The CDR3 is made up of 14 amino acids.

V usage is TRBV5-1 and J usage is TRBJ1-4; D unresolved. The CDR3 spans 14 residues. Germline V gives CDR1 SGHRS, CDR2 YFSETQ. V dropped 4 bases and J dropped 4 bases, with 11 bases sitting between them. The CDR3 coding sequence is TGCGCCAGCAGCCCCGAGTTTGATAATGAAAAACTGTTTTTT. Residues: CASSPEFDNEKLFF.

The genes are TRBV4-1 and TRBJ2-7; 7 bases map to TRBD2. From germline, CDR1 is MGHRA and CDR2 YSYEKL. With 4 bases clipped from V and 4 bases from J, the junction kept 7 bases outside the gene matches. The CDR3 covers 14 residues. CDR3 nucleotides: TGCGCCAGCAGCCTACTAGCGATGTCGTACGAGCAGTACTTC. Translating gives CASSLLAMSYEQYF.

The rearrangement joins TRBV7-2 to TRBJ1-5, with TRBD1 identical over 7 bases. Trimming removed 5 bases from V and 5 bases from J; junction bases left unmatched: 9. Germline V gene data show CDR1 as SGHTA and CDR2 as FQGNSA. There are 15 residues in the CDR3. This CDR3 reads CASSLGQQVYQPQHF. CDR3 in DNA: TGTGCCAGCAGCCTGGGACAGCAAGTTTATCAGCCCCAGCATTTT.

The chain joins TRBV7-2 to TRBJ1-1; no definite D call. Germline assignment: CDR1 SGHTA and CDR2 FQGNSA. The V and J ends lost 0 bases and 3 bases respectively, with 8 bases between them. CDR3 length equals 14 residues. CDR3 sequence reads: CASSLARRDTEAFF. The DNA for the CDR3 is TGTGCCAGCAGCTTAGCGAGGAGGGACACTGAAGCTTTCTTT. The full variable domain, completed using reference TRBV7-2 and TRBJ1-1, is GAGVSQSPSNKVTEKGKDVELRCDPISGHTALYWYRQSLGQGLEFLIYFQGNSAPDKSGLPSDRFSAERTGGSVSTLTIQRTQQEDSAVYLCASSLARRDTEAFFGQGTRLTVV.